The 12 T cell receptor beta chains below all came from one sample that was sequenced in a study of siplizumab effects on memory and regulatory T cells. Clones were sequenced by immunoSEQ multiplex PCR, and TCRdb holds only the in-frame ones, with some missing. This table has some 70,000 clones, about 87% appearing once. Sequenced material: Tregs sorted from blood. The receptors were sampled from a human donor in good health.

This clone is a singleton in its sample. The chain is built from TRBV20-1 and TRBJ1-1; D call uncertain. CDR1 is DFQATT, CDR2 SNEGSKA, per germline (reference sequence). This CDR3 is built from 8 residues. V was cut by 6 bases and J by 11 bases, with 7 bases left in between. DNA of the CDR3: TGCAGTGCGCCCCCGGCTTTCTTT. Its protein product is CSAPPAFF.

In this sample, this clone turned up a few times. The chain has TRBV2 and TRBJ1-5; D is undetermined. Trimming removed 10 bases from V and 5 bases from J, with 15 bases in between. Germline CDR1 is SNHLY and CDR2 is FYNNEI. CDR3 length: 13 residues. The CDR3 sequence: CATAGEQYQPQHF. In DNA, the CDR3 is TGTGCCACGGCCGGGGAGCAATATCAGCCCCAGCATTTT. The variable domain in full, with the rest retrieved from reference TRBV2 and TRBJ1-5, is EPEVTQTPSHQVTQMGQEVILRCVPISNHLYFYWYRQILGQKVEFLVSFYNNEISEKSEIFDDQFSVERPDGSNFTLKIRSTKLEDSAMYFCATAGEQYQPQHFGDGTRLSIL.

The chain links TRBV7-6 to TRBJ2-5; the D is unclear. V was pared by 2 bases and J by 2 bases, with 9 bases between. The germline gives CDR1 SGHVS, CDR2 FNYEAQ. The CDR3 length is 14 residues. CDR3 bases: TGTGCCAGCAGCTTATCGGGCATACAAGAGACCCAGTACTTC. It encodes CASSLSGIQETQYF.

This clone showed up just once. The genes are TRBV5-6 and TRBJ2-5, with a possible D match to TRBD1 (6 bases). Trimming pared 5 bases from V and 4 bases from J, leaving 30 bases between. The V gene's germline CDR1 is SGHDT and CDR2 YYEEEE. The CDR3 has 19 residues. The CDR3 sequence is CASRSTMDRRISHRETQYF. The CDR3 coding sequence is TGTGCCAGCAGATCCACTATGGACAGAAGGATTAGTCACAGAGAGACCCAGTACTTC.

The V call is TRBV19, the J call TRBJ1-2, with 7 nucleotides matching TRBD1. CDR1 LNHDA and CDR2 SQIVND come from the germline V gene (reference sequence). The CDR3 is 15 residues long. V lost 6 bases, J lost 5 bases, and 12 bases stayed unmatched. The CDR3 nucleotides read TGTGCCAGTAGGCGGGGGGACAGAACGTATTATGGCTACACCTTC. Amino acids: CASRRGDRTYYGYTF.

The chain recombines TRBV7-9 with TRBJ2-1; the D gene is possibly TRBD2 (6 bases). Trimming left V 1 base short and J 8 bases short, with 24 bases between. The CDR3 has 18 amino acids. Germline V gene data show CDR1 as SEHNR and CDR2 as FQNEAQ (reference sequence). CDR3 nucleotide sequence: TGTGCCAGCAGCTTAGGACCCGGGAGCAATGTCCTGACACATGAGCAGTTCTTC. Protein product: CASSLGPGSNVLTHEQFF.

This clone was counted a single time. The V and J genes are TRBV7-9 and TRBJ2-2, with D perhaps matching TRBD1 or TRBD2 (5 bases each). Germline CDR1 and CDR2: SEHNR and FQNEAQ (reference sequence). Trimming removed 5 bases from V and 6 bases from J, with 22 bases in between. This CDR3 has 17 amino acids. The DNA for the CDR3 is TGTGCCAGCAGCCCGGTTGGTAGTCCCAGGGAGTCCGGGGAGCTGTTTTTT. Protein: CASSPVGSPRESGELFF.

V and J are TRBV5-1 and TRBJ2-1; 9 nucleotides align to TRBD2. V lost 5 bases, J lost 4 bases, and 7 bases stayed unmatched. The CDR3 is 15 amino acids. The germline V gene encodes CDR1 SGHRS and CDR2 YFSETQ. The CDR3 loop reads CASSKFAGGYNEQFF. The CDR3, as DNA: TGCGCCAGCAGTAAGTTCGCGGGAGGGTACAATGAGCAGTTCTTC. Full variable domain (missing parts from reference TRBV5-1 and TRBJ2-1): KAGVTQTPRYLIKTRGQQVTLSCSPISGHRSVSWYQQTPGQGLQFLFEYFSETQRNKGNFPGRFSGRQFSNSRSEMNVSTLELGDSALYLCASSKFAGGYNEQFFGPGTRLTVL.

The chain's CDR3 is CAISGYPGQRSYEQYF. The CDR3 coding sequence is TGTGCCATCAGTGGTTATCCGGGACAGAGGAGTTACGAGCAGTACTTC. This chain links TRBV10-3 with TRBJ2-7; 7 bases line up with TRBD1. Germline V lookup: CDR1 ENHRY, CDR2 SYGVKD. With V trimmed by 4 bases and J by 4 bases, 13 bases remained unmatched. This CDR3 region has 16 residues.

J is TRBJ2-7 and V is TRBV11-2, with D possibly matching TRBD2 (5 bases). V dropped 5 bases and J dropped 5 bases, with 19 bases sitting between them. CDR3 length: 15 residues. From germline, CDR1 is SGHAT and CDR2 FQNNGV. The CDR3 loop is CASSPTRGPTDEQYF. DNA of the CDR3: TGTGCCAGCAGCCCCACCCGAGGGCCGACGGACGAGCAGTACTTC.

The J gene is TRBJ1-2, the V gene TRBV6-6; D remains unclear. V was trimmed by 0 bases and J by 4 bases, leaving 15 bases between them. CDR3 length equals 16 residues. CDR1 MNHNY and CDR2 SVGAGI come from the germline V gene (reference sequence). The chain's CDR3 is CASSYSSNLEFYGYTF. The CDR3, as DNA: TGTGCCAGCAGTTACTCGAGTAATCTGGAGTTCTATGGCTACACCTTC.

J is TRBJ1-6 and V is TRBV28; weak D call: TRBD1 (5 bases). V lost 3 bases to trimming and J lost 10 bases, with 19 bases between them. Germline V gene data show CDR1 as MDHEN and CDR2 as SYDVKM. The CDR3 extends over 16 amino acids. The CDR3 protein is CASSFRGVPVGSPLHF. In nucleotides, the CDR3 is TGTGCCAGCAGTTTCCGGGGCGTTCCGGTCGGATCACCCCTCCACTTT.